These T cell receptor beta chains were read from a single sample in a study of OX40 agonist ivuxolimab in advanced cancers. Repertoires were generated with immunoSEQ multiplex PCR, while TCRdb's copy carries only in-frame clones and drops some. The profile shows some 70,000 clones, roughly 90% of them singletons. The sequenced sample was CD4+ or CD8+ T cells sorted from blood, obtained in a trial of the OX40 agonist ivuxolimab. These receptors came from an adult with an advanced solid tumor such as melanoma, head and neck, liver or kidney cancer. Each CDR3 is given with its conserved first and last residue. Fields, in order: clone size, D gene, J gene, V gene, CDR3 protein, CDR3 DNA. D genes are given only for firm matches. Rows may omit the clone size; those that give it use once, few, many or a size class.

clone size: once; D gene: NA; J gene: TRBJ1-3; V gene: TRBV5-1; CDR3 protein: CASSMGLLARDSGNTIYF; CDR3 DNA: TGCGCCAGCAGCATGGGACTTCTTGCGAGGGACTCTGGAAACACCATATATTTT
clone size: NA; D gene: NA; J gene: TRBJ2-7; V gene: TRBV6-1; CDR3 protein: CASSETPLRAGEQYF; CDR3 DNA: TGTGCCAGCAGTGAAACCCCCCTGCGGGCGGGGGAGCAGTACTTC
clone size: NA; D gene: TRBD2; J gene: TRBJ2-5; V gene: TRBV6-6; CDR3 protein: CASSRLADQETQYF; CDR3 DNA: TGTGCCAGCAGTAGACTAGCGGATCAAGAGACCCAGTACTTC
clone size: NA; D gene: TRBD2; J gene: TRBJ2-5; V gene: TRBV11-3; CDR3 protein: CASSLLRVAGLHQETQYF; CDR3 DNA: TGTGCCAGCAGCCTCCTCCGAGTAGCGGGACTCCACCAAGAGACCCAGTACTTC
clone size: NA; D gene: NA; J gene: TRBJ1-1; V gene: TRBV11-3; CDR3 protein: CASSEVGTEAFF; CDR3 DNA: TGTGCCAGCAGTGAAGTTGGGACTGAAGCTTTCTTT
clone size: NA; D gene: NA; J gene: TRBJ1-6; V gene: TRBV5-1; CDR3 protein: CASSPGGGNSPLHF; CDR3 DNA: TGCGCCAGCAGCCCAGGCGGTGGGAATTCACCCCTCCACTTT
clone size: NA; D gene: TRBD2; J gene: TRBJ2-5; V gene: TRBV30; CDR3 protein: CASGTIQETQYF; CDR3 DNA: TGTGCCTCGGGGACTATCCAAGAGACCCAGTACTTC
clone size: NA; D gene: NA; J gene: TRBJ1-4; V gene: TRBV18; CDR3 protein: CASSPSLLGINEKLFF; CDR3 DNA: TGTGCCAGCTCACCTTCGCTATTGGGGATAAATGAAAAACTGTTTTTT
clone size: NA; D gene: NA; J gene: TRBJ2-3; V gene: TRBV18; CDR3 protein: CASSPNGATTDTQYF; CDR3 DNA: TGTGCCAGCTCACCAAACGGAGCTACAACAGATACGCAGTATTTT
clone size: NA; D gene: NA; J gene: TRBJ2-1; V gene: TRBV5-1; CDR3 protein: CASSLAGGVSYNEQFF; CDR3 DNA: TGCGCCAGCAGCTTGGCCGGAGGTGTCTCCTACAATGAGCAGTTCTTC
clone size: NA; D gene: TRBD1; J gene: TRBJ1-4; V gene: TRBV7-6; CDR3 protein: CASSLARDSYNEKLFF; CDR3 DNA: TGTGCCAGCAGCTTGGCCCGGGACAGTTATAATGAAAAACTGTTTTTT
clone size: NA; D gene: TRBD2; J gene: TRBJ2-1; V gene: TRBV2; CDR3 protein: CASIANSGRNNEQFF; CDR3 DNA: TGTGCCAGCATAGCTAACAGCGGGAGGAACAATGAGCAGTTCTTC
clone size: NA; D gene: NA; J gene: TRBJ2-3; V gene: TRBV9; CDR3 protein: CASTRGSAGTSTDTQYF; CDR3 DNA: TGTGCCAGCACACGTGGCTCGGCGGGTACTAGCACAGATACGCAGTATTTT
clone size: once; D gene: NA; J gene: TRBJ1-5; V gene: TRBV19; CDR3 protein: CASSSPYGNQPQHF; CDR3 DNA: TGTGCCAGTAGTAGCCCATACGGCAATCAGCCCCAGCATTTT
clone size: NA; D gene: NA; J gene: TRBJ1-6; V gene: TRBV19; CDR3 protein: CASSSYRDNRNSPLHF; CDR3 DNA: TGTGCCAGTAGTTCTTACCGGGACAATAGAAATTCACCCCTCCACTTT
clone size: NA; D gene: NA; J gene: TRBJ2-7; V gene: TRBV9; CDR3 protein: CASSVGTISYEQYF; CDR3 DNA: TGTGCCAGCAGCGTCGGGACCATTTCCTACGAGCAGTACTTC
clone size: NA; D gene: NA; J gene: TRBJ1-2; V gene: TRBV2; CDR3 protein: CASSEFVDGYTF; CDR3 DNA: TGTGCCAGCAGTGAGTTCGTCGATGGCTACACCTTC
clone size: NA; D gene: TRBD2; J gene: TRBJ2-1; V gene: TRBV5-1; CDR3 protein: CASSGGTSGRYNEQFF; CDR3 DNA: TGCGCCAGCAGCGGGGGGACTAGCGGGAGGTACAATGAGCAGTTCTTC
clone size: NA; D gene: NA; J gene: TRBJ1-2; V gene: TRBV29-1; CDR3 protein: CSAGVISGGNGYTF; CDR3 DNA: TGCAGCGCTGGGGTGATTAGCGGGGGGAATGGCTACACCTTC
clone size: NA; D gene: NA; J gene: TRBJ1-2; V gene: TRBV6-1; CDR3 protein: CASSVGTALGYTF; CDR3 DNA: TGTGCCAGCAGTGTAGGAACGGCTTTAGGCTACACCTTC
clone size: few; D gene: TRBD1; J gene: TRBJ1-3; V gene: TRBV6-6; CDR3 protein: CASSTGTVSGNTIYF; CDR3 DNA: TGTGCCAGCAGTACCGGGACAGTCTCTGGAAACACCATATATTTT
clone size: NA; D gene: TRBD1; J gene: TRBJ1-5; V gene: TRBV5-1; CDR3 protein: CASSGGQGGWGNQPQHF; CDR3 DNA: TGCGCCAGCAGCGGCGGACAGGGGGGATGGGGCAATCAGCCCCAGCATTTT
clone size: NA; D gene: NA; J gene: TRBJ2-2; V gene: TRBV11-2; CDR3 protein: CASSQGGQGELFF; CDR3 DNA: TGTGCCAGCAGCCAAGGGGGGCAGGGGGAGCTGTTTTTT
clone size: NA; D gene: NA; J gene: TRBJ1-2; V gene: TRBV7-9; CDR3 protein: CASSSPGRGYGYTF; CDR3 DNA: TGTGCCAGCAGCTCCCCCGGCAGGGGCTATGGCTACACCTTC
clone size: once; D gene: NA; J gene: TRBJ1-1; V gene: TRBV7-9; CDR3 protein: CASSLVQTLWNTEAFF; CDR3 DNA: TGTGCCAGCAGCTTAGTACAGACGTTATGGAACACTGAAGCTTTCTTT
clone size: NA; D gene: NA; J gene: TRBJ2-7; V gene: TRBV15; CDR3 protein: CATSRVQAYEQYF; CDR3 DNA: TGTGCCACCAGCAGAGTCCAGGCCTACGAGCAGTACTTC
clone size: NA; D gene: TRBD2; J gene: TRBJ2-3; V gene: TRBV4-1; CDR3 protein: CASSQVGGGGDTQYF; CDR3 DNA: TGCGCCAGCAGCCAAGTCGGCGGCGGGGGAGATACGCAGTATTTT
clone size: few; D gene: NA; J gene: TRBJ1-5; V gene: TRBV7-3; CDR3 protein: CASSKDSDQPQHF; CDR3 DNA: TGTGCCAGCAGTAAAGACAGTGACCAGCCCCAGCATTTT
clone size: NA; D gene: TRBD2; J gene: TRBJ2-1; V gene: TRBV29-1; CDR3 protein: CSVERAGTSVTEQFF; CDR3 DNA: TGCAGCGTTGAAAGGGCCGGGACTAGCGTCACTGAGCAGTTCTTC
clone size: NA; D gene: NA; J gene: TRBJ1-1; V gene: TRBV18; CDR3 protein: CASSPGTEAFF; CDR3 DNA: TGTGCCAGCTCACCAGGGACTGAAGCTTTCTTT
clone size: NA; D gene: NA; J gene: TRBJ2-7; V gene: TRBV7-2; CDR3 protein: CASSLAGSYEQYF; CDR3 DNA: TGTGCCAGCAGCTTAGCGGGCAGCTACGAGCAGTACTTC
clone size: NA; D gene: NA; J gene: TRBJ2-6; V gene: TRBV6-1; CDR3 protein: CATLTNVLTF; CDR3 DNA: TGTGCCACTCTGACCAACGTCCTGACTTTC
clone size: NA; D gene: TRBD2; J gene: TRBJ2-5; V gene: TRBV15; CDR3 protein: CATSNHLAGASQTQYF; CDR3 DNA: TGTGCCACCAGCAACCATCTAGCGGGAGCGAGTCAGACCCAGTACTTC
clone size: NA; D gene: NA; J gene: TRBJ2-3; V gene: TRBV6-6; CDR3 protein: CASSYGDSTDTQYF; CDR3 DNA: TGTGCCAGCAGTTATGGGGACAGCACAGATACGCAGTATTTT
clone size: NA; D gene: TRBD1; J gene: TRBJ1-6; V gene: TRBV7-2; CDR3 protein: CASSPRGGSYNSPLHF; CDR3 DNA: TGTGCCAGCAGCCCCAGGGGGGGCTCCTATAATTCACCCCTCCACTTT
clone size: NA; D gene: NA; J gene: TRBJ2-3; V gene: TRBV9; CDR3 protein: CASSVVGGPPTDTQYF; CDR3 DNA: TGTGCCAGCAGCGTAGTGGGGGGGCCCCCCACAGATACGCAGTATTTT
clone size: once; D gene: NA; J gene: TRBJ1-1; V gene: TRBV6-6; CDR3 protein: CASSFHTEAFF; CDR3 DNA: TGTGCCAGCAGTTTCCACACTGAAGCTTTCTTT
clone size: NA; D gene: NA; J gene: TRBJ1-6; V gene: TRBV15; CDR3 protein: CATSKLDSDSPLHF; CDR3 DNA: TGTGCCACCAGCAAACTGGACAGCGACTCACCCCTCCACTTT
clone size: NA; D gene: NA; J gene: TRBJ2-1; V gene: TRBV18; CDR3 protein: CASSPSSYNEQFF; CDR3 DNA: TGTGCCAGCTCACCGAGCTCCTACAATGAGCAGTTCTTC
clone size: NA; D gene: NA; J gene: TRBJ2-5; V gene: TRBV11-2; CDR3 protein: CASSLVEETQYF; CDR3 DNA: TGTGCCAGCAGCTTAGTCGAAGAGACCCAGTACTTC
clone size: NA; D gene: NA; J gene: TRBJ1-1; V gene: TRBV19; CDR3 protein: CASSHPGGLAEAFF; CDR3 DNA: TGTGCCAGTAGTCATCCGGGGGGGTTGGCTGAAGCTTTCTTT
clone size: NA; D gene: NA; J gene: TRBJ2-2; V gene: TRBV5-1; CDR3 protein: CASSSRQGLGELFF; CDR3 DNA: TGCGCCAGCAGCTCCAGACAGGGACTCGGGGAGCTGTTTTTT
clone size: once; D gene: TRBD1; J gene: TRBJ2-3; V gene: TRBV6-1; CDR3 protein: CASSLQGARTDTQYF; CDR3 DNA: TGTGCCAGCAGTTTACAGGGGGCTAGGACAGATACGCAGTATTTT
clone size: NA; D gene: NA; J gene: TRBJ2-7; V gene: TRBV29-1; CDR3 protein: CSVVTGTYEQYF; CDR3 DNA: TGCAGCGTTGTCACAGGAACCTACGAGCAGTACTTC
clone size: NA; D gene: NA; J gene: TRBJ1-3; V gene: TRBV9; CDR3 protein: CASSIIDGLSGNTIYF; CDR3 DNA: TGTGCCAGCAGCATAATTGACGGCCTCTCTGGAAACACCATATATTTT
clone size: NA; D gene: TRBD1; J gene: TRBJ1-1; V gene: TRBV6-6; CDR3 protein: CASNLQIGGFTEAFF; CDR3 DNA: TGTGCCAGCAACTTACAGATAGGGGGCTTCACTGAAGCTTTCTTT
clone size: NA; D gene: NA; J gene: TRBJ1-4; V gene: TRBV27; CDR3 protein: CASSPGNTNEKLFF; CDR3 DNA: TGTGCCAGCAGTCCCGGGAACACTAATGAAAAACTGTTTTTT
clone size: few; D gene: NA; J gene: TRBJ1-4; V gene: TRBV19; CDR3 protein: CASSRRASEKLFF; CDR3 DNA: TGTGCCAGTAGTCGAAGGGCCAGTGAAAAACTGTTTTTT